This T cell receptor beta chain stems from a study of cytomegalovirus exposure and HLA in healthy donors. Study-level background: Sequencing of 150 million to 200 million T cells in an earlier analysis found 100 million to 140 million unique TCR beta sequences. Study findings and constraints: It was assumed in the presence/absence analyses that sequencing depth was roughly uniform across donors. In a later analysis, V- and J-gene trimming of beta chains associated with a DCLRE1C missense variant, replicated independently.

The PCR contained 60 Vbeta and 13 Jbeta primers. In the authors' methods: There were about 80 million unique TCR beta chains by a later count, and 10 million to 12 million of them were shared. The repertoire was sequenced with immunoSEQ multiplex PCR; TCRdb's copy has only in-frame clones and lacks some. The V and J calls and clone size were taken over from that table, and D and trimming were inferred from the DNA. The table has tens of thousands of clones, 75% to 85% seen once. This clone was seen a few times. Its antigen is unidentified. This sequence was found in a man aged 45 to 65 in good health and CMV-seropositive. The specimen sequenced was PBMCs.

CDR3 amino acids: CASGASSYNEQFF. In DNA, the CDR3 is TGTGCCTCTGGGGCTTCTTCCTACAATGAGCAGTTCTTC. The J gene is TRBJ2-1, the V gene TRBV7-2, with D perhaps TRBD1 (5 bases). CDR3 length: 13 residues. V lost 11 bases and J lost 1, with 12 bases in between. Germline V lookup: CDR1 SGHTA, CDR2 FQGNSA.